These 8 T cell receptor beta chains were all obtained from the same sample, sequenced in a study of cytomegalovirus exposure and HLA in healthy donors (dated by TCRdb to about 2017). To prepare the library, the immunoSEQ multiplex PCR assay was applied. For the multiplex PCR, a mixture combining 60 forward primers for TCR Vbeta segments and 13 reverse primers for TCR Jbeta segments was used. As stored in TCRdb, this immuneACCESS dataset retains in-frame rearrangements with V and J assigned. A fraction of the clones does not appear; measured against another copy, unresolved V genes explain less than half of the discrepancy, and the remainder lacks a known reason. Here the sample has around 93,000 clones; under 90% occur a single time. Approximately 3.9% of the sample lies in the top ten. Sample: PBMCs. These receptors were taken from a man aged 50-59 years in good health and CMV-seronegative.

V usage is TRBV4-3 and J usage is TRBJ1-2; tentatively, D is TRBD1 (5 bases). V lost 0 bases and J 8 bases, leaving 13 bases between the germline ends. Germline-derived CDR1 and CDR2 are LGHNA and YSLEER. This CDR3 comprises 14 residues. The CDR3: CASSQDYRFGGYTF. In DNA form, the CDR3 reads TGCGCCAGCAGCCAAGATTACAGGTTCGGCGGCTACACCTTC.

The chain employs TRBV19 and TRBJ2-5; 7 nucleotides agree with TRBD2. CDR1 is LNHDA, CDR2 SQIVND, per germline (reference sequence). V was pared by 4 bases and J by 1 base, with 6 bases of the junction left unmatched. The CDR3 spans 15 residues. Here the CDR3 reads CASSNPGGPQETQYF. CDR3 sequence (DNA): TGTGCCAGTAGTAATCCGGGAGGCCCCCAAGAGACCCAGTACTTC. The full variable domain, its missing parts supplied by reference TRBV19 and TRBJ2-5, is DGGITQSPKYLFRKEGQNVTLSCEQNLNHDAMYWYRQDPGQGLRLIYYSQIVNDFQKGDIAEGYSVSREKKESFPLTVTSAQKNPTAFYLCASSNPGGPQETQYFGPGTRLLVL.

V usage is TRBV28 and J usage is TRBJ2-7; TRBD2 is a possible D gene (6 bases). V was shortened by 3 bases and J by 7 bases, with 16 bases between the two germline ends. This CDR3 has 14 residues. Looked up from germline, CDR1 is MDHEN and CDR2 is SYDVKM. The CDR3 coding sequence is TGTGCCAGCAGTTTGTTAGGAGGGGCCGGGGAGCAGTACTTC. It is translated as CASSLLGGAGEQYF. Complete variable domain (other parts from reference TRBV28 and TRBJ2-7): DVKVTQSSRYLVKRTGEKVFLECVQDMDHENMFWYRQDPGLGLRLIYFSYDVKMKEKGDIPEGYSVSREKKERFSLILESASTNQTSMYLCASSLLGGAGEQYFGPGTRLTVT.

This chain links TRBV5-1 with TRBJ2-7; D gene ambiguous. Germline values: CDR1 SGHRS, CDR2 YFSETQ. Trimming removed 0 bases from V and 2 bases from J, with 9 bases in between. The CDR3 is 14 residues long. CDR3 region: CASSLEIRTYEQYF. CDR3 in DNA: TGCGCCAGCAGCTTGGAGATCAGAACCTACGAGCAGTACTTC.

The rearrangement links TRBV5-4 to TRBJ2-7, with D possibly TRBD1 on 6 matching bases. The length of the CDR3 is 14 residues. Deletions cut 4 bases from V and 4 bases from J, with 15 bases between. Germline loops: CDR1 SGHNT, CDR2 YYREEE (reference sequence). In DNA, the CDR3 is TGTGCCAGCAGCGCCTGGACAGAAAAATACGAGCAGTACTTC. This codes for CASSAWTEKYEQYF.

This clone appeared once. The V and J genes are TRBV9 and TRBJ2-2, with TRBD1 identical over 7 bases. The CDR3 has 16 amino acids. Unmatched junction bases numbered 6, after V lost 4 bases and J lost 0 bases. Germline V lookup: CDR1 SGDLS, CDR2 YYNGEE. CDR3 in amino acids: CASSPRDRTNTGELFF. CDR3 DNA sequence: TGTGCCAGCAGCCCCCGGGACAGAACGAACACCGGGGAGCTGTTTTTT.

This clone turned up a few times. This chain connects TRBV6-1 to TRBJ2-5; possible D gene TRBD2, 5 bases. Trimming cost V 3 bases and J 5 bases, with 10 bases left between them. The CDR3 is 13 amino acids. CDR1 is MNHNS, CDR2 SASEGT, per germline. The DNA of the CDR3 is TGTGCCAGCAGTGACACTAGAAGCGAGACCCAGTACTTC. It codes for CASSDTRSETQYF.

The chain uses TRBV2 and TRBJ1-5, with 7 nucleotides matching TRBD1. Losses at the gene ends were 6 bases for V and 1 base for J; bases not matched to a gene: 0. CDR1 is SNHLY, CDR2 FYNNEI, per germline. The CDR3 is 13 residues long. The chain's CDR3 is CASRGQSNQPQHF. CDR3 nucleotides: TGTGCCAGCAGGGGACAGAGCAATCAGCCCCAGCATTTT.